This TCR beta chain originates from a study of identical twins. Via MiXCR, TCRdb re-called the 5' RACE reads, giving one row per CDR3 protein. Here the sample spans roughly 720,000 distinct CDR3 sequences, 15% to 20% being singletons. V was shortened by 3 bases and J by 15 bases, with 18 bases between the two germline ends. The CDR3 is made up of 13 amino acids. Germline CDR1 is MNHEY and CDR2 is SMNVEV (reference sequence). The sample also formed part of further work on T cells expressing NK-cell markers. Turning to that study: Just one sequenced donor of eight was HCMV-seronegative, while seven were seropositive. T cells sorted in several experiments were restricted to alpha-beta TCR T cells by an anti-gamma-delta TCR antibody. The share of CD8+ T cells held by dominant NKG2C+ clonotypes was about 1.0-8% in several donors. Also leading the CD3+CD56-NKG2C+ fraction in a few donors were these clonotypes.

Sequencing was done on a sample of PBMCs. J is TRBJ2-1 and V is TRBV27; D possibly corresponds to TRBD2 (6 bases). This clonotype originated in a woman under 30 in good health. CDR3 sequence (DNA): TGTGCCAGCAGTTTGTCGTACACTAGCAGTCGGTTCTTC. This gives the protein CASSLSYTSSRFF.